This TCR beta chain was identified during a study of cytomegalovirus exposure and HLA in healthy donors. The overall study: Earlier results showed 90 million to 120 million unique TCR beta sequences derived from around 170 million T cells.

Germline lookup yields CDR1 SEHNR and CDR2 FQNEAQ (reference sequence). J lost 6 bases, V lost 6 bases, and 6 bases had no gene match. The CDR3 runs to 13 residues. Regarding this clone: Its specificity is not known.

Primers for the PCR totalled 60 Vbeta and 13 Jbeta. The table came from immunoSEQ multiplex PCR; TCRdb's copy has only in-frame clones and leaves some out. The sample contains about 160,000 clones, 77% of which appear only once. Study findings and constraints: Later analysis identified a missense DCLRE1C variant that was linked to TCR beta V- and J-gene trimming. Previous analysis showed most TCR beta V segments were productive about 87% or about 30% of the time. Later on, analysis showed that most CMV-associated TCR beta chains appeared to be HLA-restricted.

Sequencing input: PBMCs. V usage is TRBV7-9 and J usage is TRBJ2-3, with 7 bases matching TRBD2. This sequence originates from a woman in her forties in good health and CMV-seropositive. CDR3 coding DNA: TGTGCCAGCAGTGGACTAGGGACCGATACGCAGTATTTT. This encodes CASSGLGTDTQYF.